These T cell receptor beta chains were read from a single sample in a study of cytotoxic CD8 clonotypes in ibrutinib-treated CLL. Data came from immunoSEQ multiplex PCR; TCRdb stores just in-frame clones and leaves some out. The table lists roughly 15,000 clones, around 60% of them singletons. Material: PBMCs, obtained before ibrutinib treatment. The receptor set was obtained from a human donor with chronic lymphocytic leukemia. Both conserved end residues are part of each CDR3. Fields, in order: CDR3 protein, CDR3 DNA, J gene, V gene, D gene, clone size. D genes are given only for firm matches. Size is omitted from some rows. Given values are once, few, many or a class for expanded clones.

CATSRSRTGQSGYTF,TGTGCCACCAGCAGATCCCGGACAGGGCAAAGTGGCTACACCTTC,TRBJ1-2,TRBV15,TRBD1,once
CASSLGQFNSGANVLTF,TGTGCCAGCAGTTTGGGACAGTTCAACTCTGGGGCCAACGTCCTGACTTTC,TRBJ2-6,TRBV27,TRBD1,few
CASSLAGRGGTDTQYF,TGTGCCAGCAGCTTGGCCGGCAGGGGCGGGACAGATACGCAGTATTTT,TRBJ2-3,TRBV5-4,.,.
CASSPQGHRSYEQYF,TGTGCCAGCTCACCACAGGGACACCGGAGCTACGAGCAGTACTTC,TRBJ2-7,TRBV18,.,.
CASSLDRNANYGYTF,TGCGCCAGCAGCTTAGACAGGAATGCTAACTATGGCTACACCTTC,TRBJ1-2,TRBV5-1,.,.
CASSEKQGITEAFF,TGTGCCAGCAGCGAAAAACAGGGGATAACTGAAGCTTTCTTT,TRBJ1-1,TRBV9,TRBD1,.
CASSLETASGNTIYF,TGCGCCAGCAGCTTGGAGACAGCCTCTGGAAACACCATATATTTT,TRBJ1-3,TRBV5-1,.,.
CASSLAGGPHETQYF,TGTGCCAGTAGCCTAGCGGGGGGGCCTCATGAGACCCAGTACTTC,TRBJ2-5,TRBV19,TRBD2,.
CASKGQGGAPLHF,TGTGCCAGCAAGGGACAGGGTGGAGCACCCCTCCACTTT,TRBJ1-6,TRBV5-4,TRBD1,.
CASSHLGVGGTEAFF,TGTGCCAGCAGCCACCTCGGGGTCGGGGGCACTGAAGCTTTCTTT,TRBJ1-1,TRBV7-9,.,.
CASTDGTAEAFF,TGTGCCAGCACCGACGGGACAGCTGAAGCTTTCTTT,TRBJ1-1,TRBV9,TRBD1,.
CSVGGGTEAFF,TGCAGCGTTGGGGGGGGCACTGAAGCTTTCTTT,TRBJ1-1,TRBV29-1,.,.
CSVRGSLTQYF,TGCAGTGTAAGGGGATCTCTGACCCAGTACTTC,TRBJ2-5,TRBV20-1,.,.
CASSPQGSWTGELFF,TGTGCCAGCTCACCACAGGGTTCGTGGACCGGGGAGCTGTTTTTT,TRBJ2-2,TRBV18,.,.